Presented here are 12 T cell receptor beta chains from one specimen sequenced in a study of T cell repertoires in cytomegalovirus infection. TCRdb fed the reads into MiXCR, producing one record per CDR3 protein. The profile shows about 460,000 distinct CDR3 sequences, 11% of them singletons. The sequenced sample consisted of PBMCs. These receptors were collected from a human donor in good health (CMV status not recorded). Some clones in this sample may be carry-over from other donors' samples.

This clonotype showed up many times. V usage is TRBV10-3 and J usage is TRBJ2-1, with TRBD2 matching 9 bases. This CDR3 spans 15 amino acids. The germline V gene encodes CDR1 ENHRY and CDR2 SYGVKD. The CDR3 DNA is TGTGCGGCAGGGGCGGGGGGGGTCTCCTACAATGAGCAGTTCTTC. This gives the protein CAAGAGGVSYNEQFF.

Ten or more counts support this clonotype. This sequence joins TRBV12-3 or TRBV12-4 and TRBJ1-5; D possibly corresponds to TRBD1 (6 bases). The V end was cut by 3 bases, the J end by 2 bases, with 14 bases between. This CDR3 has 16 residues. CDR3 protein: CASSFGQGYGNQPQHF. In nucleotides, the CDR3 is TGTGCCAGCAGTTTTGGCCAGGGGTATGGCAATCAGCCCCAGCATTTT.

This clonotype was seen a few times. The chain carries TRBV5-1 and TRBJ1-2, with TRBD1 as a possible D gene (6 bases). The CDR3 length is 15 residues. With 3 bases removed from V and 5 bases from J, the gap between germline ends came to 17 bases. Per the germline V gene, CDR1 is SGHRS and CDR2 is YFSETQ. The chain's CDR3 is CASSSSTQGKYGYTF. The CDR3 DNA sequence: TGCGCCAGCAGCTCGAGTACGCAGGGGAAATATGGCTACACCTTC. Full variable domain (remainder filled in from reference TRBV5-1 and TRBJ1-2): KAGVTQTPRYLIKTRGQQVTLSCSPISGHRSVSWYQQTPGQGLQFLFEYFSETQRNKGNFPGRFSGRQFSNSRSEMNVSTLELGDSALYLCASSSSTQGKYGYTFGSGTRLTVV.

In this sample, this clonotype turned up many times. V usage is TRBV7-8 and J usage is TRBJ1-6; weak D call: TRBD1 (5 bases). The V gene's germline CDR1 is SGHVS and CDR2 FQNEAQ. Trimming stripped 1 base from V and 7 bases from J, with 14 bases between. This CDR3 is built from 16 residues. The CDR3 nucleotides read TGTGCCAGCAGCTTAGTGGAGGGGCCGGGAAATTCACCCCTCCACTTT. Its protein product is CASSLVEGPGNSPLHF.

This clonotype was found a few times. The chain is built from TRBV12-3 or TRBV12-4 and TRBJ2-5, with no clear D. This CDR3 region has 13 residues. V was shortened by 7 bases and J by 3 bases, with 12 bases between the two germline ends. As DNA, the CDR3 is TGTGCCAGCACCTATTCCAACGAAGAGACCCAGTACTTC. Protein sequence: CASTYSNEETQYF.

This clonotype was picked up many times. CDR3 sequence: CASSDSYSGINDEQYF. CDR3 coding DNA: TGTGCCAGCAGTGACTCTTATAGCGGGATCAACGACGAGCAGTACTTC. This chain uses TRBV25-1 with TRBJ2-7; TRBD2 matches at 8 bases. The germline CDR1 and CDR2 sequences are MGHDK and SYGVNS. The length of the CDR3 is 16 residues. The V and J ends lost 3 bases and 5 bases, in that order; junction bases with no gene match: 12.

The rearrangement joins TRBV28 to TRBJ1-6; D not certain. The germline V gene encodes CDR1 MDHEN and CDR2 SYDVKM. The CDR3 contains 16 residues. Trimming left V 5 bases short and J 4 bases short, with 15 bases between. The CDR3 sequence: CASSPWEGSYNSPLHF. CDR3 nucleotide sequence: TGTGCCAGCAGTCCGTGGGAGGGATCTTATAATTCACCCCTCCACTTT.

The genes are TRBV9 and TRBJ2-7; weak D call: TRBD1 (5 bases). The CDR3 is 14 residues long. The germline CDR1 and CDR2 sequences are SGDLS and YYNGEE. Trimming removed 2 bases from V and 3 bases from J, with 12 bases in between. The CDR3: CASSVSGLSYEQYF. The CDR3 DNA sequence: TGTGCCAGCAGCGTCTCAGGGCTTAGCTACGAGCAGTACTTC.

Many counts were recorded for this clonotype. The chain combines TRBV7-2 with TRBJ2-7; TRBD1 agrees at 10 bases. The V gene's germline CDR1 is SGHTA and CDR2 FQGNSA. The CDR3 is 14 amino acids. With V trimmed by 5 bases and J by 4 bases, 5 bases remained unmatched. CDR3 in DNA: TGTGCCAGCAGCACCGGGACAGGGGATTACGAGCAGTACTTC. Translation gives CASSTGTGDYEQYF.

V and J are TRBV29-1 and TRBJ1-1, with D tentatively TRBD1 (5 bases). Deletions cut 7 bases from V and 1 base from J, with 7 bases between. The CDR3 extends over 11 amino acids. CDR1 SQVTM and CDR2 ANQGSEA come from the germline V gene. CDR3 sequence reads: CSADRNTEAFF. CDR3 bases: TGCAGCGCTGACAGGAACACTGAAGCTTTCTTT.

This clonotype has ten or more counts. This sequence may be a read error, since a much larger clone differs from it by one base. The chain uses TRBV5-4 and TRBJ2-2; the D is unclear. The CDR3 covers 12 residues. From germline, CDR1 is SGHNT and CDR2 YYREEE (reference sequence). V was clipped by 4 bases and J by 1 base, with 2 bases between them. CDR3 in DNA: TGTGCCAGCAGCAAGAACACCGGGGAGCTGTTTTTT. Its translation: CASSKNTGELFF.

This clonotype has ten or more counts. The chain employs TRBV15 and TRBJ1-4, with D perhaps TRBD1 (5 bases). Germline CDR1 LNHNV, CDR2 YYDKDF (reference sequence). Trimming left V 1 base short and J 8 bases short, with 11 bases between. The CDR3 is 14 residues long. The CDR3 coding sequence is TGTGCCACCAGCAGAGGCGGGGGTCTGGAAAAACTGTTTTTT. Translated, it gives CATSRGGGLEKLFF.